Listed here are 5 T cell receptor beta chains from one sample, sequenced in a study of identical twins. TCRdb used MiXCR to reprocess the 5' RACE reads, holding one entry per CDR3 protein. The top ten clones hold roughly 0.9% of a sample with about 720,000 distinct CDR3 sequences, over 8.5% of them seen once. This sample also appeared in a second study, on yellow fever vaccine responses in identical twins.

Specimen: PBMCs. The receptors were gathered from a woman aged 18 to 35 in good health.

Only a few counts were recorded for this clonotype. This chain links TRBV7-6 with TRBJ2-7, with D unclear. The CDR3 is made up of 15 amino acids. Germline CDR1 and CDR2: SGHVS and FNYEAQ. V was trimmed by 1 base and J by 2 bases, leaving 12 bases between them. This CDR3 reads CASSLVKPDTYEQYF. CDR3 coding DNA: TGTGCCAGCAGCTTAGTCAAGCCAGACACCTACGAGCAGTACTTC.

The J gene is TRBJ1-1, the V gene TRBV27, with 7 bases matching TRBD1. The CDR3 totals 15 residues. Germline V gene sequence: CDR1 MNHEY, CDR2 SMNVEV (reference sequence). The V and J ends lost 6 bases and 1 base, in that order; junction bases with no gene match: 8. The CDR3 DNA is TGTGCCAGCAGCTTACAGGGGCCAGGGAACACTGAAGCTTTCTTT. Its translation is CASSLQGPGNTEAFF.

This clonotype has at least ten counts. The chain uses TRBV5-1 and TRBJ1-2; D uncertain. CDR1 and CDR2 from the germline V gene are SGHRS and YFSETQ. The CDR3 has 14 amino acids. The V gene lost 1 base and the J gene lost 6 bases, with 13 bases spanning the gap. The CDR3 DNA follows: TGCGCCAGCAGCTTGCATCGGGAAACGGATGGCTACACCTTC. As protein: CASSLHRETDGYTF.

The chain couples TRBV20-1 to TRBJ2-3; 8 bases agree with TRBD2. The CDR3 totals 18 residues. Germline CDR1 DFQATT, CDR2 SNEGSKA (reference sequence). V shed 2 bases, J shed 0 bases, and the junction held 13 bases outside the gene matches. The CDR3 sequence: CSARLYYSGALSTDTQYF. The CDR3 nucleotides are TGCAGTGCTAGACTCTATTATAGCGGGGCTCTTAGCACAGATACGCAGTATTTT.

This clonotype came up a few times. The V gene is TRBV3-1, the J gene TRBJ2-7, with 12 positions matching TRBD1. Unmatched junction bases numbered 6, after V lost 3 bases and J lost 3 bases. CDR1 and CDR2 from the germline V gene are LGHDT and YNNKEL (reference sequence). CDR3 size: 16 residues. The chain's CDR3 is CASSHTGTGGLYEQYF. The CDR3 nucleotides are TGTGCCAGCAGCCATACCGGGACAGGGGGCCTCTACGAGCAGTACTTC.